This T cell receptor (beta chain) was recorded in a study of T cells in Graves' hyperthyroidism and ophthalmopathy. Criteria for exclusion of patients were uncontrolled infection, other autoimmune disease, pregnancy or lactation. Diagnosis rested on symptoms, serum thyroxine and TRAb, thyroid ultrasound, and orbital computed tomography. Study-wide findings and caveats: Clonotypes that were expanded in thyroid above 0.001 mostly appeared in blood too. Ophthalmopathy onset followed model prediction by a median roughly 6.5 months.

V was clipped by 4 bases and J by 2 bases; unmatched bases: 5. CDR1 SGHRS and CDR2 YFSETQ come from the germline V gene. The CDR3 totals 14 residues. Amplification yielded TCR beta CDR3 regions, with RNA transcripts as the source. With the HTBI primer set, the TCR CDR3 went through a first round of RT-PCR. TCRdb ran MiXCR on the multiplex PCR reads and lists one entry per CDR3 protein. The sample has some 560,000 distinct CDR3 sequences, 12% to 15% seen once. The table lists this clonotype with a few counts. Its antigen is undetermined. The sequenced material came from blood. This clonotype was sampled from a woman between 40 and 50 years old with Graves' hyperthyroidism. The rearrangement uses TRBV5-1 and TRBJ2-7; 8 bases align to TRBD1. The CDR3 here is CASSRTGTTYEQYF. The CDR3 DNA reads as TGCGCCAGCAGCAGGACAGGGACCACCTACGAGCAGTACTTC.